The sequence of this T cell receptor beta chain was determined in a study of graft-versus-host responses after intestinal transplantation. TCRdb's table, derived via immunoSEQ multiplex PCR, lists solely in-frame clones and lacks some. Of about 94,000 clones detected, roughly 90% appear once; the ten largest clones hold under 0.55%. A word on this clone: What it binds is unknown.

The study's findings and limits: Present in recipient marrow, GvH clones included some that appeared first in ileum or blood. Early HvG declines after transplant were associated with peak circulating GvH clone levels.

This CDR3 contains 14 residues. V was pared by 5 bases and J by 4 bases, with 11 bases between. CDR1 is PRHDT, CDR2 FYEKMQ, per germline (reference sequence). Specimen: unstimulated CD8+ T cells sorted from spleen or lymph node cells, collected before intestinal transplant. This chain uses TRBV13 with TRBJ2-2, with a weak D call TRBD1 (5 bases). This TCR came from a human donor who received an intestinal transplant. The CDR3 reads CASSPYGATGELFF. The CDR3 DNA reads as TGTGCCAGCAGCCCGTATGGGGCCACCGGGGAGCTGTTTTTT.